A single sample gave rise to the 26 T cell receptor beta chains below, sequenced in a study of blood T cell repertoires in COVID-19. Profiling relied on immunoSEQ multiplex PCR, and the TCRdb table lists in-frame clones only, not all of them. The repertoire holds hundreds of thousands of clones, with around 86% as singletons. The sequenced material came from peripheral blood. The receptors derive from a woman aged 30 to 39 who had recovered from COVID-19.

The V and J genes are TRBV11-2 and TRBJ2-7, with unresolved D. CDR1 is SGHAT, CDR2 FQNNGV, per germline. The CDR3 is 14 amino acids. Trimming pared 3 bases from V and 3 bases from J, leaving 12 bases between. CDR3 region: CASSFTTGHYEQYF. CDR3 sequence (DNA): TGTGCCAGCAGCTTTACTACGGGTCACTACGAGCAGTACTTC.

The chain carries TRBV5-4 and TRBJ2-2, with TRBD2 matching over 7 bases. The CDR3 contains 15 residues. V lost 6 bases to trimming and J lost 0 bases; unmatched junction nucleotides: 5. Germline V lookup: CDR1 SGHNT, CDR2 YYREEE (reference sequence). CDR3 in DNA: TGTGCCAGCAATACAGGACTAGCGAACACCGGGGAGCTGTTTTTT. Translation: CASNTGLANTGELFF. The variable domain in full, with the rest retrieved from reference TRBV5-4 and TRBJ2-2, is ETGVTQSPTHLIKTRGQQVTLRCSSQSGHNTVSWYQQALGQGPQFIFQYYREEENGRGNFPPRFSGLQFPNYSSELNVNALELDDSALYLCASNTGLANTGELFFGEGSRLTVL.

The chain employs TRBV7-2 and TRBJ2-1, with 11 bases that match TRBD2. The CDR3 contains 17 residues. The ends lost 3 bases at V and 6 bases at J; junction bases unmatched: 10. Germline loops: CDR1 SGHTA, CDR2 FQGNSA. The CDR3 DNA sequence: TGTGCCAGCAGCTTTGCAACCGGGACTAGCGGTGGCAATGAGCAGTTCTTC. Translating it yields CASSFATGTSGGNEQFF. Filled out from reference TRBV7-2 and TRBJ2-1, the complete variable domain reads GAGVSQSPSNKVTEKGKDVELRCDPISGHTALYWYRQSLGQGLEFLIYFQGNSAPDKSGLPSDRFSAERTGGSVSTLTIQRTQQEDSAVYLCASSFATGTSGGNEQFFGPGTRLTVL.

V and J are TRBV12-3 or TRBV12-4 and TRBJ1-2, with TRBD1 matching over 8 bases. The CDR3 totals 12 residues. V lost 5 bases and J lost 13; bases outside the gene matches: 9. The CDR3 region has the DNA TGTGCCAGCAGTCTCAGGACAGGGTCGGGCACCTTC. This encodes CASSLRTGSGTF.

The rearrangement joins TRBV7-3 to TRBJ2-1, with D possibly matching TRBD2 (6 bases). With 3 bases removed from V and 4 bases from J, the gap between germline ends came to 7 bases. The CDR3 covers 13 residues. Germline V gene lookup returns CDR1 SGHTA and CDR2 FQGTGA. The DNA of the CDR3 is TGTGCCAGCAGCTTGGGACTTTACAATGAGCAGTTCTTC. Its translation is CASSLGLYNEQFF.

This chain links TRBV6-2 or TRBV6-3 with TRBJ2-1; TRBD1 might be the D (5 bases). Germline loops: CDR1 MNHEY, CDR2 SVGEGT. This CDR3 contains 13 residues. Trimming removed 2 bases from V and 12 bases from J, with 14 bases in between. CDR3 nucleotide sequence: TGTGCCAGCAGTTACGGAGACAGCATTGGGCAGTTCTTC. The encoded protein is CASSYGDSIGQFF.

In this sample, this clone turned up a few times. The gene calls are TRBV19 and TRBJ2-7; 10 nucleotides agree with TRBD2. The CDR3 loop spans 14 amino acids. Trimming removed 8 bases from V and 3 bases from J; junction bases left unmatched: 7. The germline V gene has CDR1 LNHDA and CDR2 SQIVND (reference sequence). The CDR3 sequence: CASRLAGGFYEQYF. In nucleotides, the CDR3 is TGTGCCAGTCGATTAGCGGGAGGATTCTACGAGCAGTACTTC. The full variable domain, completed using reference TRBV19 and TRBJ2-7, is DGGITQSPKYLFRKEGQNVTLSCEQNLNHDAMYWYRQDPGQGLRLIYYSQIVNDFQKGDIAEGYSVSREKKESFPLTVTSAQKNPTAFYLCASRLAGGFYEQYFGPGTRLTVT.

The genes are TRBV18 and TRBJ2-7; 7 nucleotides agree with TRBD2. CDR3 length: 14 amino acids. V lost 3 bases, J lost 7 bases, and 9 bases stayed unmatched. Per germline, CDR1 KGHSH and CDR2 LQKENI. The DNA for the CDR3 is TGTGCCAGCTCACCGGACGTAGCCGGGGGGGAGCAGTACTTC. Translating it yields CASSPDVAGGEQYF.

The rearrangement joins TRBV11-2 to TRBJ2-7, with D possibly matching TRBD2 (5 bases). The V gene's germline CDR1 is SGHAT and CDR2 FQNNGV. The CDR3 runs 14 residues. The CDR3 DNA reads as TGTCCTAACCCAACGGGCGGGTCCTCCTACGAGCAGTACTTC. Translation: CPNPTGGSSYEQYF.

The chain joins TRBV5-5 to TRBJ1-6, with 7 bases fitting TRBD1. Per germline, CDR1 SGHKS and CDR2 YYEKEE (reference sequence). With V trimmed by 1 base and J by 2 bases, 3 bases remained unmatched. CDR3 length: 16 residues. The CDR3 DNA sequence: TGTGCCAGCAGCTTGACAGGGGTTCCCTATAATTCACCCCTCCACTTT. Its translation is CASSLTGVPYNSPLHF.

This clone has more than one count but fewer than ten. The CDR3 is CASSLVPGTAAYYGYTF. DNA of the CDR3: TGTGCCAGCAGCTTAGTTCCTGGGACAGCAGCGTACTATGGCTACACCTTC. The chain is built from TRBV7-9 and TRBJ1-2; 7 bases map to TRBD1. The CDR3 consists of 17 residues. The germline gives CDR1 SEHNR, CDR2 FQNEAQ (reference sequence). The J segment lost 3 bases and the V segment lost 1 base, leaving 11 bases of the junction unmatched.

This chain links TRBV5-1 with TRBJ2-7; 8 bases map to TRBD1. This CDR3 has 14 residues. Losses at the gene ends were 0 bases for V and 5 bases for J; bases not matched to a gene: 4. The germline V gene encodes CDR1 SGHRS and CDR2 YFSETQ. The CDR3 DNA reads TGCGCCAGCAGCTTGGGGACAGGGACCGACGAGCAGTACTTC. Its translation is CASSLGTGTDEQYF.

The chain recombines TRBV6-1 with TRBJ2-7, with 8 nucleotides matching TRBD1. Trimming cost V 0 bases and J 2 bases; bases outside gene matches: 9. The germline V gene has CDR1 MNHNS and CDR2 SASEGT. CDR3 length: 17 amino acids. The CDR3 here is CASSEAGLDRDPYEQYF. Here the CDR3 DNA reads TGTGCCAGCAGTGAAGCGGGACTGGACAGGGATCCCTACGAGCAGTACTTC.

The rearrangement joins TRBV6-1 to TRBJ2-7; the match to TRBD1 covers 9 bases. CDR1 is MNHNS, CDR2 SASEGT, per germline. The length of the CDR3 is 18 residues. V shed 2 bases, J shed 0 bases, and the junction held 11 bases outside the gene matches. CDR3 in amino acids: CASSERSQGALSSYEQYF. The CDR3 DNA sequence: TGTGCCAGCAGTGAAAGATCACAGGGGGCATTGAGCTCCTACGAGCAGTACTTC.

This clone was detected a few times. J is TRBJ1-6 and V is TRBV7-3; D possibly corresponds to TRBD1 (5 bases). CDR3 length: 14 residues. V gave up 4 bases and J gave up 14 bases, with 18 bases separating them. In germline, CDR1 is SGHTA, CDR2 FQGTGA. As DNA, the CDR3 is TGTGCCAGCAGCTCCCCTGGCCAGGGCGCCACCCTCCACTTT. This translates into CASSSPGQGATLHF.

This sequence joins TRBV27 and TRBJ1-1; 8 nucleotides match TRBD1. Germline V gene sequence: CDR1 MNHEY, CDR2 SMNVEV (reference sequence). The CDR3 is 14 residues long. With V trimmed by 3 bases and J by 5 bases, 5 bases remained unmatched. The DNA for the CDR3 is TGTGCCAGCAGTTTTGGGCAGGGGGCGACTGAAGCTTTCTTT. This sequence encodes CASSFGQGATEAFF.

This sequence joins TRBV5-3 and TRBJ2-2, with a weak D call TRBD1 (6 bases). TRBV5-3 is identified as an open reading frame with a role that is uncertain. The CDR3 is made up of 17 amino acids. The V gene lost 4 bases and the J gene lost 4 bases, with 20 bases spanning the gap. The chain's CDR3 is CARSDGDRSARTGELFF. As DNA, the CDR3 is TGTGCCAGAAGCGACGGAGACAGGTCAGCGCGCACCGGGGAGCTGTTTTTT.

This clone was detected only once. The chain is built from TRBV7-9 and TRBJ1-5; 8 bases agree with TRBD1. V dropped 2 bases and J dropped 6; count of bases not matched to a gene: 6. The CDR3 has 15 amino acids. CDR1 and CDR2 (germline): SEHNR, FQNEAQ (reference sequence). The DNA for the CDR3 is TGTGCCAGCAGCTTAATTACAGGGGGGGGTCAGCCCCAGCATTTT. It codes for CASSLITGGGQPQHF.

The rearrangement joins TRBV5-4 to TRBJ2-7; 7 nucleotides line up with TRBD2. The CDR3 length is 14 residues. The V segment lost 2 bases and the J segment 4 bases; nucleotides outside the gene matches: 6. Germline CDR1 and CDR2: SGHNT and YYREEE (reference sequence). The CDR3 region has the DNA TGTGCCAGCAGCTTTGGCAGGGAGGGGTACGAGCAGTACTTC. Encoded protein: CASSFGREGYEQYF.

The genes are TRBV11-2 and TRBJ1-2; D remains unclear. The V and J ends lost 1 base and 2 bases respectively, with 5 bases between them. The CDR3 contains 13 residues. CDR1 is SGHAT, CDR2 FQNNGV, per germline. The CDR3 region has the DNA TGTGCCAGCAGCTTAGCGAGAAACTATGGCTACACCTTC. Its translation is CASSLARNYGYTF.

This clone appeared once. The V call is TRBV6-5, the J call TRBJ2-1, with 8 nucleotides matching TRBD1. The CDR3 covers 14 residues. CDR1 and CDR2 from the germline V gene are MNHEY and SVGAGI. The V and J ends lost 4 bases and 3 bases, in that order; junction bases with no gene match: 2. The chain's CDR3 is CASSLGQVYNEQFF. The DNA for the CDR3 is TGTGCCAGCAGTTTGGGACAGGTCTACAATGAGCAGTTCTTC.

CDR3 DNA: TGTGCCAGCAGTCCTCTCCCAGGGGGCGCGGGAGCTTTCTTT. The encoded protein is CASSPLPGGAGAFF. This chain connects TRBV6-5 to TRBJ1-1; TRBD1 agrees at 8 bases. Germline assignment: CDR1 MNHEY and CDR2 SVGAGI. V dropped 5 bases and J dropped 10; count of bases not matched to a gene: 12. The CDR3 covers 14 residues.

The V and J genes are TRBV27 and TRBJ2-1; 8 positions match TRBD1. V gave up 4 bases and J gave up 9 bases; unmatched junction bases: 8. This CDR3 region has 14 residues. Germline lookup yields CDR1 MNHEY and CDR2 SMNVEV (reference sequence). The CDR3 nucleotides are TGTGCCAGCAGTTACTCCAGGGGGCAGGGTGAGCAGTTCTTC. Translation: CASSYSRGQGEQFF.

This chain uses TRBV4-2 with TRBJ2-7; D might be TRBD2 (6 bases). Germline V gives CDR1 LGHNA, CDR2 YNFKEQ. The CDR3 is made up of 17 amino acids. V was pared by 4 bases and J by 3 bases, with 22 bases between. In DNA, the CDR3 is TGTGCCAGCAGCCGAACGTCTAGCGCTGGAGGGCACTACGAGCAGTACTTC. Residues: CASSRTSSAGGHYEQYF.

About this clone: A junction end diverges from the germline sequence, so it may reflect a read error. CDR3: CASRLGGADTQYF. The CDR3 DNA reads as TGTGCCAGCAGATTAGGGGGCGCAGATACGCAGTATTTT. This chain uses TRBV7-2 with TRBJ2-3; TRBD1 agrees at 7 bases. The CDR3 is 13 residues long. Germline lookup yields CDR1 SGHTA and CDR2 FQGNSA.

This chain connects TRBV5-1 to TRBJ2-2; 9 bases are a match to TRBD2. CDR1 and CDR2 from the germline V gene are SGHRS and YFSETQ. With V trimmed by 6 bases and J by 0 bases, 15 bases remained unmatched. CDR3 length: 19 amino acids. CDR3 in amino acids: CASTPMVGLALANTGELFF. Here the CDR3 DNA reads TGCGCCAGCACTCCTATGGTGGGACTAGCATTAGCGAACACCGGGGAGCTGTTTTTT.